A selection of T cell receptor beta chains follows, all from one sample in a study of blood T cell repertoires in COVID-19. The protocol was immunoSEQ multiplex PCR, while the TCRdb copy is restricted to in-frame clones and leaves out a portion. The sample includes tens of thousands of clones, 75% to 95% of them seen just once. Sequencing input: peripheral blood. These receptor sequences come from a human donor in a cohort sampled during active COVID-19. Both conserved end residues are part of each CDR3. D genes are given only for firm matches. Size is stated for part of the rows, as once, few or many counts, or as a class when the clone is expanded.

>NA|TRBD1|TRBJ2-3|TRBV6-6
CASSYGQGPSTDTQYF
TGTGCCAGCAGTTACGGACAGGGCCCTAGCACAGATACGCAGTATTTT
>NA|NA|TRBJ1-6|TRBV6-5
CASRQVGGSGSPLHF
TGTGCCAGCAGGCAAGTGGGGGGTTCTGGTTCACCCCTCCACTTT
>NA|TRBD2|TRBJ2-1|TRBV2
CASRSGGAEGIEQFF
TGTGCCAGCAGAAGCGGGGGGGCCGAGGGTATTGAGCAGTTCTTC
>NA|TRBD1|TRBJ2-3|TRBV7-2
CASKKTGGGWDTQYF
TGTGCCAGCAAAAAGACAGGGGGAGGGTGGGATACGCAGTATTTT
>NA|NA|TRBJ2-6|TRBV12-5
CASGLVLSSGANVLTF
TGTGCTAGTGGTTTGGTATTGAGTTCTGGGGCCAACGTCCTGACTTTC
>NA|NA|TRBJ1-1|TRBV30
CAWSVLSGGRGMNTEAFF
TGTGCCTGGAGTGTACTGAGTGGGGGTAGGGGGATGAACACTGAAGCTTTCTTT
>NA|NA|TRBJ2-2|TRBV6-5
CASSYDRGTGELFF
TGTGCCAGCAGTTACGATAGGGGCACCGGGGAGCTGTTTTTT
>NA|NA|TRBJ2-5|TRBV20-1
CSAQDRETQYF
TGCAGTGCCCAGGACAGAGAGACCCAGTACTTC
>once|TRBD1|TRBJ1-1|TRBV19
CASRQRGRDTEAFF
TGTGCCAGTAGACAAAGGGGGCGCGACACTGAAGCTTTCTTT
>NA|NA|TRBJ2-7|TRBV9
CASSVGTVSYEQYF
TGTGCCAGCAGCGTAGGGACAGTCTCCTACGAGCAGTACTTC
>once|TRBD2|TRBJ2-5|TRBV6-5
CASSRLGRLETQYF
TGTGCCAGCAGCCGACTCGGGAGGTTAGAGACCCAGTACTTC
>NA|TRBD1|TRBJ1-1|TRBV14
CASTAGQGRIYEAFF
TGTGCCAGCACGGCGGGACAGGGCCGAATTTATGAAGCTTTCTTT
>NA|NA|TRBJ2-2|TRBV11-3
CASSRDTITGELFF
TGTGCCAGTAGTCGGGACACTATCACCGGGGAGCTGTTTTTT
>NA|TRBD1|TRBJ2-7|TRBV19
CASSIGGQVHSYEQYF
TGTGCCAGTAGTATAGGGGGACAGGTCCACTCCTACGAGCAGTACTTC
>once|TRBD2|TRBJ2-3|TRBV19
CASSSGGGPDTQYF
TGTGCCAGTAGTAGCGGGGGGGGCCCAGATACGCAGTATTTT
>NA|NA|TRBJ1-2|TRBV19
CASSGGGWSNGYTF
TGTGCCAGTAGTGGGGGGGGCTGGAGTAATGGCTACACCTTC
>NA|TRBD1|TRBJ1-2|TRBV5-1
CASNPGQGARMGGYTF
TGCGCCAGCAACCCGGGACAGGGGGCGCGAATGGGCGGCTACACCTTC
>NA|NA|TRBJ2-5|TRBV19
CASSPRDNQETQYF
TGTGCCAGTAGTCCCAGGGACAACCAAGAGACCCAGTACTTC
>NA|NA|TRBJ1-1|TRBV5-6
CASSLAPTGNTEAFF
TGTGCCAGCAGCTTGGCCCCGACAGGGAACACTGAAGCTTTCTTT
>NA|NA|TRBJ2-1|TRBV3-1/TRBV3-2
CASRDKQGRGNEQFF
TGTGCCAGCAGGGATAAACAGGGAAGGGGCAATGAGCAGTTCTTC
>NA|NA|TRBJ1-2|TRBV3-1/TRBV3-2
CASSQVRSDGYTF
TGTGCCAGCAGCCAAGTACGCAGCGATGGCTACACCTTC
>NA|NA|TRBJ1-3|TRBV5-1
CASSSTKGGPGNTIYF
TGCGCCAGCAGCTCAACAAAGGGGGGGCCTGGAAACACCATATATTTT
>NA|TRBD2|TRBJ2-3|TRBV30
CAWKAGGLLRTDTQYF
TGTGCCTGGAAAGCGGGGGGGCTCCTACGCACAGATACGCAGTATTTT
>NA|NA|TRBJ2-7|TRBV7-6
CASSLGAGLDEQYF
TGTGCCAGCAGCTTGGGGGCCGGGCTTGACGAGCAGTACTTC
>few|TRBD1|TRBJ2-7|TRBV5-4
CASSTPIPGQGNHEQYF
TGTGCCAGCAGCACCCCAATTCCGGGACAGGGTAACCACGAGCAGTACTTC
>NA|TRBD2|TRBJ2-1|TRBV4-3
CASSQAGGSFYEQFF
TGCGCCAGCAGCCAAGCGGGGGGGTCGTTCTATGAGCAGTTCTTC
>NA|NA|TRBJ2-1|TRBV21-1
CASSKVYRTDKEQFF
TGTGCCAGCAGCAAAGTTTACCGGACGGACAAGGAGCAGTTCTTC
>NA|TRBD2|TRBJ2-5|TRBV5-5
CASSHLAEVYQETQYF
TGTGCCAGCAGCCATCTAGCGGAGGTCTACCAAGAGACCCAGTACTTC
>NA|NA|TRBJ2-2|TRBV28
CASSFRETGELFF
TGTGCCAGCAGTTTCCGGGAAACCGGGGAGCTGTTTTTT
>NA|TRBD1|TRBJ2-2|TRBV5-1
CASSLSGTGGTGELFF
TGCGCCAGCAGCTTGTCCGGGACAGGGGGCACCGGGGAGCTGTTTTTT
>NA|NA|TRBJ1-2|TRBV6-5
CASTKTAFYGYTF
TGTGCCAGCACCAAGACTGCCTTCTATGGCTACACCTTC
>NA|TRBD2|TRBJ2-7|TRBV6-2/TRBV6-3
CASSYASGGLSYEQYF
TGTGCCAGCAGTTACGCTAGCGGGGGGCTCTCCTACGAGCAGTACTTC
>NA|NA|TRBJ1-5|TRBV6-5
CATWGRYNNQPQHF
TGTGCCACATGGGGGCGCTACAACAATCAGCCCCAGCATTTT
>NA|NA|TRBJ2-5|TRBV2
CASSPLDTPGETQYF
TGTGCCAGCAGCCCACTAGATACGCCCGGGGAGACCCAGTACTTC
>once|TRBD1|TRBJ2-7|TRBV6-5
CASPDRGNYEQYF
TGTGCCAGCCCGGACAGGGGGAACTACGAGCAGTACTTC
>NA|NA|TRBJ2-7|TRBV18
CASSPGVEQYF
TGTGCCAGCTCACCCGGGGTCGAGCAGTACTTC
>NA|TRBD1|TRBJ1-4|TRBV2
CASSPHWTGSTNEKLFF
TGTGCCAGCAGCCCACACTGGACAGGTTCAACTAATGAAAAACTGTTTTTT
>NA|NA|TRBJ2-6|TRBV6-4
CASSDGRSSGANVLTF
TGTGCCAGCAGTGACGGAAGGAGCTCTGGGGCCAACGTCCTGACTTTC
>NA|NA|TRBJ2-1|TRBV7-8
CASSLGGLSYNEQFF
TGTGCCAGCAGCTTAGGGGGGCTTTCCTACAATGAGCAGTTCTTC
>NA|NA|TRBJ2-1|TRBV19
CASSTDWTYNEQFF
TGTGCCAGCAGTACCGACTGGACCTACAATGAGCAGTTCTTC
>NA|TRBD1|TRBJ1-6|TRBV7-8
CASRRTGGEYNSPLHF
TGTGCCAGCAGGAGAACAGGGGGGGAATATAATTCACCCCTCCACTTT
>NA|TRBD1|TRBJ1-1|TRBV30
CAWSAGTGKTEAFF
TGTGCCTGGAGTGCCGGGACAGGGAAGACTGAAGCTTTCTTT
>NA|TRBD2|TRBJ2-7|TRBV20-1
CSAWTSREQYF
TGCAGTGCGTGGACTAGCCGCGAGCAGTACTTC
>NA|NA|TRBJ2-1|TRBV12-3/TRBV12-4
CASSFRVNEQFF
TGTGCCAGCAGTTTTCGGGTTAATGAGCAGTTCTTC
>NA|TRBD1|TRBJ2-5|TRBV24-1
CATSDTLGGRETQYF
TGTGCCACCAGTGATACCCTAGGGGGCCGGGAGACCCAGTACTTC
>NA|TRBD1|TRBJ1-1|TRBV19
CASSIGTGGKTEAFF
TGTGCCAGTAGTATAGGAACAGGGGGCAAAACTGAAGCTTTCTTT
>NA|TRBD2|TRBJ2-4|TRBV5-1
CASSTGGVEDIQYF
TGCGCCAGCAGCACCGGGGGGGTTGAGGACATTCAGTACTTC
>NA|TRBD2|TRBJ2-1|TRBV5-4
CASSRKASGGDEQFF
TGTGCCAGCAGCCGAAAGGCTAGCGGGGGCGATGAGCAGTTCTTC
>NA|NA|TRBJ1-1|TRBV9
CASSVRALNTEAFF
TGTGCCAGCAGCGTGAGGGCTTTGAACACTGAAGCTTTCTTT
>NA|TRBD2|TRBJ2-1|TRBV7-8
CASSLGVGLAGVGEQFF
TGTGCCAGCAGCTTAGGCGTCGGACTAGCGGGGGTTGGGGAGCAGTTCTTC
>NA|TRBD1|TRBJ1-1|TRBV19
CASCPTGDTEAFF
TGTGCCAGTTGCCCAACAGGGGACACTGAAGCTTTCTTT
>few|TRBD2|TRBJ2-3|TRBV13
CASSLSGGFTDTQYF
TGTGCCAGCAGCTTAAGCGGGGGGTTCACAGATACGCAGTATTTT
>NA|NA|TRBJ1-1|TRBV5-1
CASSLAGYSNTEAFF
TGCGCCAGCAGCTTGGCGGGTTACTCGAACACTGAAGCTTTCTTT
>few|TRBD1|TRBJ1-5|TRBV28
CASTPPRGSQHF
TGTGCCAGCACCCCCCCCAGGGGGTCCCAGCATTTT
>once|TRBD2|TRBJ2-3|TRBV6-1
CASSEVWSGGAGDTQYF
TGTGCCAGCAGTGAAGTTTGGAGCGGGGGGGCCGGAGATACGCAGTATTTT
>once|TRBD2|TRBJ2-7|TRBV11-2
CASSLTVMGASGLHEQYF
TGTGCCAGCAGCTTAACGGTTATGGGCGCTAGCGGGTTGCACGAGCAGTACTTC
>NA|TRBD1|TRBJ2-7|TRBV11-1
CASSLAGFGTGAYEQYF
TGTGCCAGCAGCTTAGCTGGTTTTGGGACAGGGGCCTACGAGCAGTACTTC
>NA|NA|TRBJ1-1|TRBV6-1
CASSEGGLNTEAFF
TGTGCCAGCAGTGAAGGGGGCCTGAACACTGAAGCTTTCTTT
>NA|TRBD1|TRBJ1-4|TRBV19
CASRQGLEKLFF
TGTGCCAGTAGACAGGGGCTTGAAAAACTGTTTTTT
>many|NA|TRBJ2-7|TRBV28
CASSFDQGALAYEQYF
TGTGCCAGCAGTTTTGATCAGGGTGCGCTGGCCTACGAGCAGTACTTC